The 30 T cell receptor beta chains below were found in one sample sequenced in a study of CD8+ T cells in alopecia areata. Described treatment: oral pan-JAK inhibitor, 5-10 mg twice daily. Reverse transcribed after extraction, RNA yielded cDNA as the sequencing template. Produced via immunoSEQ multiplex PCR; TCRdb's table is partial and in-frame only. The sample yields 95,000 to 150,000 clones, about half seen once. The sample consisted of CD4+ T cells sorted from blood, taken at week 4, from a patient treated with tofacitinib. These receptors all come from a human donor with alopecia areata.

Only a few counts were recorded for this clone. The rearrangement joins TRBV5-1 to TRBJ2-7, with D uncertain. Germline CDR1 reads SGHRS; CDR2 reads YFSETQ. The CDR3 runs to 14 residues. Trimming shortened V by 3 bases and J by 2 bases, and 12 bases separated the two germline ends. The CDR3 spells CASSSTDVTYEQYF. The DNA for the CDR3 is TGCGCCAGCAGCTCCACGGACGTTACCTACGAGCAGTACTTC.

The genes are TRBV16 and TRBJ1-2; D remains unclear. CDR3 length equals 13 residues. V shed 3 bases and J shed 1 base, with 6 bases lying between them. Germline CDR1 KGHSY, CDR2 FQNENV. CDR3 loop: CASSQDGNYGYTF. The DNA of the CDR3 is TGTGCCAGCAGCCAGGACGGTAACTATGGCTACACCTTC.

The chain joins TRBV4-1 to TRBJ2-6; 12 bases align to TRBD2. After removal of 5 bases from V and 0 bases from J, the junction contained 5 bases not matched to a gene. The CDR3 consists of 18 residues. Germline V gene lookup returns CDR1 MGHRA and CDR2 YSYEKL. The CDR3 DNA follows: TGCGCCAGCAGCGTAGGACTAGCGGGACGCTCTGGGGCCAACGTCCTGACTTTC. It is translated as CASSVGLAGRSGANVLTF.

V and J are TRBV4-1 and TRBJ2-2; 12 bases are a match to TRBD2. V lost 3 bases to trimming and J lost 3 bases; unmatched junction nucleotides: 5. The germline CDR1 and CDR2 sequences are MGHRA and YSYEKL. CDR3 length: 17 amino acids. For the CDR3, the DNA is TGCGCCAGCAGCCATAGTGGGACTAGCGGGTACACCGGGGAGCTGTTTTTT. It translates to CASSHSGTSGYTGELFF.

This clone was picked up a small number of times. The genes are TRBV6-5 and TRBJ2-7; 7 bases are a match to TRBD2. There are 14 residues in the CDR3. The germline V gene encodes CDR1 MNHEY and CDR2 SVGAGI. The J segment lost 3 bases and the V segment lost 8 bases, leaving 10 bases of the junction unmatched. This chain's CDR3 is CASSRAGHSYEQYF. In nucleotides, the CDR3 is TGTGCCAGCTCTAGAGCGGGGCACAGCTACGAGCAGTACTTC.

The chain couples TRBV29-1 to TRBJ2-3; maybe TRBD2 (7 bases). The germline V and J ends were trimmed by 0 bases and 11 bases, with 15 bases remaining between them. The CDR3 spans 13 residues. Germline CDR1 is SQVTM and CDR2 is ANQGSEA. DNA of the CDR3: TGCAGCGTTGAAGAGCGGCTAGGGGGGGTGCAGTATTTT. Its protein is CSVEERLGGVQYF.

This clone was observed a few times. The rearrangement joins TRBV29-1 to TRBJ1-1, with 9 bases that match TRBD1. The V gene's germline CDR1 is SQVTM and CDR2 ANQGSEA. The CDR3 runs to 13 residues. Unmatched junction bases numbered 2, after V lost 1 base and J lost 5 bases. CDR3 amino acids: CSVEGQGETEAFF. The CDR3, as DNA: TGCAGCGTTGAAGGACAGGGGGAAACTGAAGCTTTCTTT.

This rearrangement joins TRBV30 to TRBJ2-2; D not resolved. The CDR3 covers 13 residues. CDR1 and CDR2 from the germline V gene are GTSNPN and SVGIG (reference sequence). Trimming removed 0 bases at V and 4 bases at J, with 6 bases between. This chain's CDR3 is CAWSVLGTGELFF. Here the CDR3 DNA reads TGTGCCTGGAGTGTCCTAGGCACCGGGGAGCTGTTTTTT.

This clone showed up just once. The chain employs TRBV7-2 and TRBJ2-1; 14 bases fit TRBD2. The CDR3 is 18 amino acids. CDR1 SGHTA and CDR2 FQGNSA come from the germline V gene. The junction had 10 bases not matched to a gene; V was cut back by 6 bases and J by 3 bases. CDR3 in amino acids: CASSRGGLAGVGYNEQFF. The CDR3 bases are TGTGCCAGCAGTCGAGGGGGACTAGCGGGAGTGGGCTACAATGAGCAGTTCTTC.

There are a few counts of this clone. This rearrangement joins TRBV5-6 to TRBJ2-1, with D hard to call. This CDR3 has 12 amino acids. V lost 3 bases, J lost 7 bases, and 8 bases lay in between. Germline V gene data show CDR1 as SGHDT and CDR2 as YYEEEE. DNA of the CDR3: TGTGCCAGCAGCTCCTTCAGAAATGAGCAGTTCTTC. Protein: CASSSFRNEQFF.

The sample holds a few counts of this clone. V usage is TRBV12-5 and J usage is TRBJ1-5; perhaps TRBD1 as D (6 bases). This CDR3 is 16 amino acids long. CDR1 and CDR2 (germline): LGHNT, FRNRAP. With 4 bases removed from V and 3 bases from J, the gap between germline ends came to 16 bases. This CDR3 reads CASGSGLGGNNQPQHF. CDR3 DNA sequence: TGTGCTAGTGGTTCGGGCCTAGGGGGAAACAATCAGCCCCAGCATTTT. The full variable domain, in which reference TRBV12-5 and TRBJ1-5 provide the parts outside the CDR3, is DARVTQTPRHKVTEMGQEVTMRCQPILGHNTVFWYRQTMMQGLELLAYFRNRAPLDDSGMPKDRFSAEMPDATLATLKIQPSEPRDSAVYFCASGSGLGGNNQPQHFGDGTRLSIL.

V is TRBV7-9 and J is TRBJ2-6, with 8 bases that match TRBD1. The CDR3 loop spans 17 amino acids. CDR1 is SEHNR, CDR2 FQNEAQ, per germline (reference sequence). V shed 2 bases and J 1 base; nucleotides not matched to a gene: 4. CDR3 coding DNA: TGTGCCAGCAGCTTAACGGACAGGGCGTCTGGGGCCAACGTCCTGACTTTC. Translated, it gives CASSLTDRASGANVLTF.

This chain uses TRBV7-2 with TRBJ2-1; unclear D gene. There are 11 residues in the CDR3. Germline lookup yields CDR1 SGHTA and CDR2 FQGNSA. Between the trimmed V and J ends, which lost 1 base and 7 bases, there was a span of 2 bases. The CDR3 spells CASSLVNEQFF. The CDR3, as DNA: TGTGCCAGCAGCTTAGTAAATGAGCAGTTCTTC. The complete variable domain, with remaining parts taken from reference TRBV7-2 and TRBJ2-1, reads GAGVSQSPSNKVTEKGKDVELRCDPISGHTALYWYRQSLGQGLEFLIYFQGNSAPDKSGLPSDRFSAERTGGSVSTLTIQRTQQEDSAVYLCASSLVNEQFFGPGTRLTVL.

This clone was detected a few times. V usage is TRBV10-3 and J usage is TRBJ2-5, with D unclear. Gene TRBJ2-7 matches the end of the DNA better, so the J call may be wrong. The length of the CDR3 is 13 residues. Germline V gene sequence: CDR1 ENHRY, CDR2 SYGVKD. The DNA of the CDR3 is TGTGCCATCAGTGAGGAAGTTGTAGGCGAGCAGTACTTC. Its protein product is CAISEEVVGEQYF.

This clone was detected a few times. The chain uses TRBV19 and TRBJ2-3; TRBD2 agrees at 8 bases. The V segment lost 5 bases and the J segment 9 bases; nucleotides outside the gene matches: 7. The length of the CDR3 is 13 residues. Germline V lookup: CDR1 LNHDA, CDR2 SQIVND (reference sequence). DNA for the CDR3: TGTGCCAGTAGTCGGGAGGGCCTTAGGACGCAGTATTTT. Protein: CASSREGLRTQYF.

CDR3 bases: TGTGCCAGCAGGTCGGGGGACAATGAGCAGTTCTTC. Protein product: CASRSGDNEQFF. The chain joins TRBV6-5 to TRBJ2-1, with D possibly matching TRBD2 (6 bases). CDR1 and CDR2 from the germline V gene are MNHEY and SVGAGI. This CDR3 region has 12 residues. V dropped 6 bases and J dropped 5 bases, with 8 bases sitting between them.

This clone has just a few counts. The chain uses TRBV30 and TRBJ1-4; TRBD1 matches at 7 bases. CDR1 is GTSNPN, CDR2 SVGIG, per germline (reference sequence). The V gene end was trimmed by 7 bases and the J gene end by 8 bases; junction bases not matched to a gene: 10. CDR3 length equals 13 residues. In DNA, the CDR3 is TGTGCCTCAACCCCGGGACAGAACGAAAAACTGTTTTTT. This gives the protein CASTPGQNEKLFF. Full variable domain (remainder filled in from reference TRBV30 and TRBJ1-4): SQTIHQWPATLVQPVGSPLSLECTVEGTSNPNLYWYRQAAGRGLQLLFYSVGIGQISSEVPQNLSASRPQDRQFILSSKKLLLSDSGFYLCASTPGQNEKLFFGSGTQLSVL.

Relative to its sample, this clone is medium-sized. Other DNA variants within this sample encode the same CDR3. The V and J genes are TRBV5-1 and TRBJ2-5; no clear D. This CDR3 comprises 11 residues. Trimming shortened V by 4 bases and J by 5 bases, and 6 bases separated the two germline ends. Germline V gene data show CDR1 as SGHRS and CDR2 as YFSETQ. The CDR3 sequence is CASSLQETQYF. The CDR3 nucleotides read TGCGCCAGCAGCCTGCAGGAGACCCAGTACTTC. Drawing the rest from reference TRBV5-1 and TRBJ2-5, the complete variable domain is KAGVTQTPRYLIKTRGQQVTLSCSPISGHRSVSWYQQTPGQGLQFLFEYFSETQRNKGNFPGRFSGRQFSNSRSEMNVSTLELGDSALYLCASSLQETQYFGPGTRLLVL.

The chain joins TRBV30 to TRBJ2-1, with 7 bases lining up with TRBD1. Trimming at V came to 4 bases and at J to 3 bases, leaving 6 bases not matched to a gene. The CDR3 length is 14 residues. Germline V CDR1 and CDR2: GTSNPN, SVGIG (reference sequence). CDR3 in amino acids: CAWTRGQHYNEQFF. CDR3 nucleotide sequence: TGTGCCTGGACCCGGGGACAGCACTACAATGAGCAGTTCTTC.

This clone was seen a few times. The V call is TRBV14, the J call TRBJ2-1; weak D call: TRBD2 (6 bases). The germline gives CDR1 SGHDN, CDR2 FVKESK. Trimming shortened V by 0 bases and J by 11 bases, and 11 bases separated the two germline ends. There are 13 residues in the CDR3. Here the CDR3 reads CASSQDYAGKQFF. CDR3 in DNA: TGTGCCAGCAGCCAAGACTACGCGGGAAAGCAGTTCTTC.

V is TRBV30 and J is TRBJ1-2; 7 bases map to TRBD1. This CDR3 spans 12 amino acids. Germline V lookup: CDR1 GTSNPN, CDR2 SVGIG (reference sequence). The J segment lost 2 bases and the V segment lost 8 bases, leaving 5 bases of the junction unmatched. CDR3 protein: CATTGENYGYTF. CDR3 bases: TGTGCCACTACAGGGGAGAACTATGGCTACACCTTC.

The V gene is TRBV7-8, the J gene TRBJ1-1; 9 bases are shared with TRBD1. Germline CDR1 SGHVS, CDR2 FQNEAQ. The CDR3 spans 19 residues. After removal of 5 bases from V and 5 bases from J, the junction contained 21 bases not matched to a gene. This chain's CDR3 is CASSPHISGTGSLRTEAFF. The CDR3 bases are TGTGCCAGCAGCCCGCATATTTCCGGGACAGGGAGTTTGCGGACTGAAGCTTTCTTT.

The J gene is TRBJ1-1, the V gene TRBV30; D uncertain. The CDR3 extends over 14 amino acids. V was pared by 3 bases and J by 7 bases, with 18 bases between. CDR1 GTSNPN and CDR2 SVGIG come from the germline V gene (reference sequence). CDR3 sequence reads: CAWSSDWGGSEAFF. CDR3 coding DNA: TGTGCCTGGAGCTCTGACTGGGGTGGGAGTGAAGCTTTCTTT.

In this sample, this clone turned up once. The genes are TRBV30 and TRBJ2-1; TRBD2 might be the D (5 bases). Looked up from germline, CDR1 is GTSNPN and CDR2 is SVGIG (reference sequence). There are 12 residues in the CDR3. V lost 4 bases, J lost 5 bases, and 9 bases lay in between. Here the CDR3 reads CAWMRVDNEQFF. Written as DNA, the CDR3 is TGTGCCTGGATGAGGGTAGACAATGAGCAGTTCTTC.

Here the CDR3 reads CSVRDSITEAFF. As DNA, the CDR3 is TGCAGCGTTCGTGACAGCATCACTGAAGCTTTCTTT. The chain joins TRBV29-1 to TRBJ1-1; tentatively, D is TRBD1 (5 bases). Between the trimmed V and J ends, which lost 5 bases and 4 bases, there was a span of 11 bases. The CDR3 is 12 residues long. Germline CDR1 and CDR2: SQVTM and ANQGSEA.

The chain joins TRBV4-1 to TRBJ1-3; D is ambiguous. Germline lookup yields CDR1 MGHRA and CDR2 YSYEKL. Trimming shortened V by 0 bases and J by 3 bases, and 6 bases separated the two germline ends. The CDR3 sequence is 14 residues long. CDR3 coding DNA: TGCGCCAGCAGCCAAGAGGAACGTGGAAACACCATATATTTT. It is translated as CASSQEERGNTIYF.

This chain joins TRBV7-8 and TRBJ2-3; perhaps TRBD2 as D (5 bases). V lost 7 bases, J lost 6 bases, and 14 bases lay in between. Germline CDR1 reads SGHVS; CDR2 reads FQNEAQ. CDR3 length: 13 residues. The CDR3 DNA sequence: TGTGCCAGCACCCCGGGAAGGGTGGATACGCAGTATTTT. Protein product: CASTPGRVDTQYF.

This clone was observed a few times. The genes are TRBV30 and TRBJ2-3; D may correspond to TRBD1 or TRBD2 (5 bases each). CDR3 size: 14 residues. Germline values: CDR1 GTSNPN, CDR2 SVGIG (reference sequence). Trimming cost V 2 bases and J 2 bases, with 11 bases left between them. This CDR3 is CAWSTRGATDTQYF. In DNA, the CDR3 is TGTGCCTGGAGTACCCGAGGGGCCACAGATACGCAGTATTTT.

J is TRBJ2-3 and V is TRBV29-1; TRBD2 aligns across 13 bases. Germline V gene lookup returns CDR1 SQVTM and CDR2 ANQGSEA. The CDR3 loop spans 15 amino acids. V was clipped by 4 bases and J by 4 bases; unmatched bases: 5. CDR3 residues: CSVGRLAGGPDTQYF. DNA of the CDR3: TGCAGCGTTGGACGACTAGCGGGGGGTCCAGATACGCAGTATTTT.

This clone was recorded only once. This chain links TRBV25-1 with TRBJ2-3; no firm D call. The V end was cut by 3 bases, the J end by 0 bases, with 4 bases between. This CDR3 has 13 residues. Germline values: CDR1 MGHDK, CDR2 SYGVNS. The CDR3 region is CASSDQSTDTQYF. Written as DNA, the CDR3 is TGTGCCAGCAGTGATCAAAGCACAGATACGCAGTATTTT.